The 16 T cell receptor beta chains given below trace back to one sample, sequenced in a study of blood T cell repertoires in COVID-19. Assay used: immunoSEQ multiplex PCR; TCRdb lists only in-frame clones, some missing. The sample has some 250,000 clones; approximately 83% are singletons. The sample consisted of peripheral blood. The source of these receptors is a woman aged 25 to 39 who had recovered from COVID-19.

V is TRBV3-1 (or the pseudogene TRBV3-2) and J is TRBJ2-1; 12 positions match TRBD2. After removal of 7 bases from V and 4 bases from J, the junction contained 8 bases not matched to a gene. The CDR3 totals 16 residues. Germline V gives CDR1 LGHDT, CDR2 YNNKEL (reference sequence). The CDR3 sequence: CASNPGLAGNYNEQFF. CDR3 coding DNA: TGTGCCAGCAACCCGGGACTAGCGGGCAATTACAATGAGCAGTTCTTC.

The CDR3 DNA sequence: TGTGCCAGCTCGCCCGGGACAGGGGTTTACGAGCAGTACTTC. It is translated as CASSPGTGVYEQYF. The rearrangement uses TRBV18 and TRBJ2-7, with 10 bases identical to TRBD1. Germline loops: CDR1 KGHSH, CDR2 LQKENI. The CDR3 length is 14 residues. With V trimmed by 6 bases and J by 4 bases, 6 bases remained unmatched.

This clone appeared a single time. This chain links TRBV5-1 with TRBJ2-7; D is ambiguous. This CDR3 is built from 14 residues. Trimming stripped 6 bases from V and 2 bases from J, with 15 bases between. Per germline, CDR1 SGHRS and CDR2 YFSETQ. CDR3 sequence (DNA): TGCGCCAGCAAACTTGGTATACAGACCTACGAGCAGTACTTC. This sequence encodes CASKLGIQTYEQYF.

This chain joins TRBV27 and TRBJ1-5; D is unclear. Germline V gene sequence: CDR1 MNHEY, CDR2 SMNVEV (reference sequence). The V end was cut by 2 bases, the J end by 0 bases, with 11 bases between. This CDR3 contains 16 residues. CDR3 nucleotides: TGTGCCAGCAGTTTAGTCGGCAGGCTTAGCAATCAGCCCCAGCATTTT. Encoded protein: CASSLVGRLSNQPQHF.

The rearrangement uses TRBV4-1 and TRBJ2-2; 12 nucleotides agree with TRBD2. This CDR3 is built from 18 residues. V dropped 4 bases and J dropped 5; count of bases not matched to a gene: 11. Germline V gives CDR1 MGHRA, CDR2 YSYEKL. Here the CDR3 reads CASSPQGLAGFGTGELFF. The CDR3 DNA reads TGCGCCAGCAGCCCGCAAGGACTAGCGGGGTTTGGAACCGGGGAGCTGTTTTTT.

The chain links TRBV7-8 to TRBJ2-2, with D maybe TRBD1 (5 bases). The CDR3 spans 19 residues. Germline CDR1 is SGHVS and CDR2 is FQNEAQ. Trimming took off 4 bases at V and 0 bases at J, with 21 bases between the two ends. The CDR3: CASSSPIPLTATNTGELFF. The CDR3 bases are TGTGCCAGCAGCTCCCCTATACCCCTGACAGCCACGAACACCGGGGAGCTGTTTTTT. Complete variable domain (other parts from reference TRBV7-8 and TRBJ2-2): GAGVSQSPRYKVAKRGQDVALRCDPISGHVSLFWYQQALGQGPEFLTYFQNEAQLDKSGLPSDRFFAERPEGSVSTLKIQRTQQEDSAVYLCASSSPIPLTATNTGELFFGEGSRLTVL.

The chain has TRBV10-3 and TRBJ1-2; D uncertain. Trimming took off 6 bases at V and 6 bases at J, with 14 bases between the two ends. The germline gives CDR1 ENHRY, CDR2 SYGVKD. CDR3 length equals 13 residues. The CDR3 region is CAISTGLDDGYTF. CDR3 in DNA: TGTGCCATCAGCACCGGACTGGACGATGGCTACACCTTC.

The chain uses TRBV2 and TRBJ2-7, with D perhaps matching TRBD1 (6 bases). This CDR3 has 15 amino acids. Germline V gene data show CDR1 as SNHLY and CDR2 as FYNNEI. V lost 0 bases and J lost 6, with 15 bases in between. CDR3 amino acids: CASSEALSIRGEQYF. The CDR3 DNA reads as TGTGCCAGCAGTGAAGCGCTTTCGATCAGGGGCGAGCAGTACTTC.

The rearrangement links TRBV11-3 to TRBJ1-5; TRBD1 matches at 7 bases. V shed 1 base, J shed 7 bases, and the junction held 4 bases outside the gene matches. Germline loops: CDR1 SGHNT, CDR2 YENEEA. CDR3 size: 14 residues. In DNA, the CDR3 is TGTGCCAGCAGCTTAGGGGCCAGGGGGCAGCCCCAGCATTTT. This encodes CASSLGARGQPQHF.

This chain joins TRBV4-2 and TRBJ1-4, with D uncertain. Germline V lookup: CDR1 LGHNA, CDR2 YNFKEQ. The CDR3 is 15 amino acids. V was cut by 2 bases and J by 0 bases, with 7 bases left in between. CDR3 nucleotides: TGTGCCAGCAGCCAATTATTTGCAACTAATGAAAAACTGTTTTTT. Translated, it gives CASSQLFATNEKLFF.

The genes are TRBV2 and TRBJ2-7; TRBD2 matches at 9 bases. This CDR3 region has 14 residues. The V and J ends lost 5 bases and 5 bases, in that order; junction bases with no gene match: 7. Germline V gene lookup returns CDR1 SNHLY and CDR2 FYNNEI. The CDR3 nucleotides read TGTGCCAGCAGTTGGAGGCTAGCGGGGAACGAGCAGTACTTC. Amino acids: CASSWRLAGNEQYF.

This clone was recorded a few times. CDR3 protein: CASSQPSERGQDTYEQYF. As DNA, the CDR3 is TGCGCCAGCAGCCAACCGAGTGAGCGGGGCCAAGATACCTACGAGCAGTACTTC. The chain has TRBV4-3 and TRBJ2-7; 7 positions match TRBD2. The CDR3 contains 18 residues. The ends lost 2 bases at V and 2 bases at J; junction bases unmatched: 15. Germline CDR1 and CDR2: LGHNA and YSLEER.

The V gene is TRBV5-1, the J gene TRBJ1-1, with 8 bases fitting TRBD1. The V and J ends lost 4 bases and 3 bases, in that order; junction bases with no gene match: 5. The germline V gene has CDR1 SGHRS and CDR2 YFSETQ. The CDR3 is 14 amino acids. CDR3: CASSQGQGDTEAFF. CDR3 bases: TGCGCCAGCAGCCAAGGACAGGGTGACACTGAAGCTTTCTTT.

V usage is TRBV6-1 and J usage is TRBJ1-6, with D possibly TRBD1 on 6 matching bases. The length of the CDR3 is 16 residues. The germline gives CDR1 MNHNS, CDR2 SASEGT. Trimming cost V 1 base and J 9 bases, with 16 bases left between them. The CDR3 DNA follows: TGTGCCAGCAGTGAAGTGACTCCTCAGACAGGTTCACCCCTCCACTTT. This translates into CASSEVTPQTGSPLHF.

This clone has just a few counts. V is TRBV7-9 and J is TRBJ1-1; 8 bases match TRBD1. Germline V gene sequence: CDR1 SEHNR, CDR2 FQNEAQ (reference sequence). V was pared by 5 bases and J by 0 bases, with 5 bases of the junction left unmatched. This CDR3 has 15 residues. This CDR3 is CASSPPTGVNTEAFF. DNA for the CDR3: TGTGCCAGCAGCCCCCCGACAGGGGTGAACACTGAAGCTTTCTTT.

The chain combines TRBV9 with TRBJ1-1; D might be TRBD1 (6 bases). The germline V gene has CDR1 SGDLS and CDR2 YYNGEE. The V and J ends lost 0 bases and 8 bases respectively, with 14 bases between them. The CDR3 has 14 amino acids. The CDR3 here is CASSVASGQSEAFF. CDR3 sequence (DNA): TGTGCCAGCAGCGTAGCTTCAGGACAGTCAGAAGCTTTCTTT.